This TCR beta chain was captured in a study of T cell responses to AZD1222 COVID-19 vaccine. This CDR3 comprises 14 residues. V shed 5 bases and J shed 0 bases, with 7 bases lying between them. Germline CDR1 reads ENHRY; CDR2 reads SYGVKD. The protocol was immunoSEQ multiplex PCR, while the TCRdb copy is restricted to in-frame clones and leaves out a portion. The profile shows 90,000 to 120,000 clones, roughly nine tenths of them singletons. The rearrangement joins TRBV10-3 to TRBJ1-4; D is unclear. The TCR originated in an adult who received the MenACWY meningococcal vaccine as a control. This specimen was peripheral blood, taken 28 days after the second dose of the MenACWY control vaccine. This CDR3 is CAISSGTTNEKLFF. In nucleotides, the CDR3 is TGTGCCATCAGTTCCGGGACAACTAATGAAAAACTGTTTTTT.